This T cell receptor (beta chain) is drawn from a study of blood T cell repertoires in COVID-19. At the level of the study: Samples came from the United States, Italy and Spain, spanning acute and convalescent COVID-19.

Original methodology: Researchers report that nucleated cell counts were estimated from reference gene primer amplification. The data were produced by immunoSEQ multiplex PCR, yet TCRdb's version contains in-frame clones alone and is incomplete. V and J calls and clone size are copied from that table; D and trimming were computed from the DNA. Among tens of thousands of clones listed, 85% to 90% were seen once. CDR3 size: 11 residues. The germline V and J ends were trimmed by 7 bases and 5 bases, with 6 bases remaining between them. Germline CDR1 and CDR2: LGHDT and YNNKEL (reference sequence). This clone was counted only a few times.

The material sequenced was peripheral blood. The J gene is TRBJ2-1, the V gene TRBV3-1 (or the pseudogene TRBV3-2); D is uncertain. This TCR was sampled from a woman of 80 years or more with active COVID-19. CDR3 nucleotide sequence: TGTGCCAGCACCTATAACAATGAGCAGTTCTTC. It codes for CASTYNNEQFF.